What follows describes a single T cell receptor beta chain. This receptor's antigen is unknown. Base qualities are not at hand, and no much larger clone is one base apart. TCRbeta CDR3 regions were amplified from genomic DNA using the immunoSEQ Assay, a bias-controlled multiplex PCR. In the authors' own workflow: The number of nucleated cells in each sample was estimated by amplification of reference gene primers within the assay. To quantify the absolute abundance of each unique TCRbeta CDR3 rearrangement, sequence reads were collapsed and filtered. Productive Simpson clonality was computed per sample as the square root of Simpson's diversity index over productive rearrangements. The clones in this table, taken by TCRdb from immuneACCESS, are in-frame only. Not every clone is retained; where verified, under half of the shortfall comes from an unresolved V gene, and the cause of the rest is unknown. V, J and clone size reflect that table, while D and trimming were determined from the DNA. This sample comprises some 42,000 clones, 60% to 80% of them detected only once. In total, the top ten clones hold under 30% of the sample.

The data were taken from a study of blood T cell repertoires in COVID-19 (TCRdb year 2020). Context from the whole study: Collaborator samples came from the United States, Italy and Spain and covered acute and convalescent phases of COVID-19. Nearly every sample came with metadata listing a de-identified subject ID, COVID-19 status, age in years and sex. The samples were drawn from two sources: the first 160 participants of the ongoing ImmuneRACE study, and over 1,000 subjects contributed by 6 global collaborators. The material from the prospective study consisted of cDNA or gDNA derived from T cells, B-cell-depleted T cells, or PBMCs. Where available, HLA class I and class II types were taken from metadata supplied by the sample provider and were not determined by assay-based typing. The dataset comprised deeply sampled blood TCRbeta repertoires from subjects exposed to, actively infected with, or recovered from COVID-19. The repertoires were released in a freely available public database intended as a resource for research on the immune response to SARS-CoV-2. Overall results and qualifications from the work: The quantity of clinical and demographic metadata differed by source and by participant and was supplied without curation.

Including the terminal cysteine and phenylalanine, the CDR3 comprises 14 residues. Only the CDR3 portion is preserved as DNA: 42 bases, with reading frame beginning at the first base. V drops 4 bases and J drops 3 bases, leaving 14 bases in between. Based on the germline V gene, the CDR1 and CDR2 sequences are SGHRS and YFSETQ. Collaborating institutions collected whole blood in K2EDTA tubes following their own protocols. For TCRbeta analysis, collaborators shipped samples in one of three forms: frozen whole blood, isolated PBMCs, or DNA extracted from either of those sample types. The sequence joins TRBV5-1 to TRBJ2-7; a tentative D call is TRBD2 (6 bases match). Source material: peripheral blood. The receptor was isolated from an older woman with acute or convalescent COVID-19. The DNA sequence follows: TGCGCCAGCAGCACGGGGGTAGGTTACTACGAGCAGTACTTC. Translated, this is CASSTGVGYYEQYF.